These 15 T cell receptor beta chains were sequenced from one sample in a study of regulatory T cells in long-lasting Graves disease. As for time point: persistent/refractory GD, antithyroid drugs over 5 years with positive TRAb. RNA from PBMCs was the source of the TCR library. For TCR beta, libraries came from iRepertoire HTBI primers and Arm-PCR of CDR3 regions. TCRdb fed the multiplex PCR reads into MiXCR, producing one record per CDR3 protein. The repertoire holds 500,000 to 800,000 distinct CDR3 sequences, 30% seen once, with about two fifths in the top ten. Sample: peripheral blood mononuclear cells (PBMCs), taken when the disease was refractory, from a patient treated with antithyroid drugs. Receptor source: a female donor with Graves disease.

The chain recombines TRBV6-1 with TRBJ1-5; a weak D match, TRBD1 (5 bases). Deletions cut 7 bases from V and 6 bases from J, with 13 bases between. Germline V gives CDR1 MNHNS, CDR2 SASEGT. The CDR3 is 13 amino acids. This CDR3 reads CASMRTRGQPQHF. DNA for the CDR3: TGTGCCAGCATGAGGACACGGGGTCAGCCCCAGCATTTT.

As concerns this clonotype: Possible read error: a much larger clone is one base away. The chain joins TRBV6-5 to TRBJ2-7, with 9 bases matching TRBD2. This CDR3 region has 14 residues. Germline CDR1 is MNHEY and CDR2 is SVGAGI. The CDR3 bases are TGTGCCAGCAGTTCGGGACTAGCAGTGGCCGAGCGGTACTTC. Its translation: CASSSGLAVAERYF.

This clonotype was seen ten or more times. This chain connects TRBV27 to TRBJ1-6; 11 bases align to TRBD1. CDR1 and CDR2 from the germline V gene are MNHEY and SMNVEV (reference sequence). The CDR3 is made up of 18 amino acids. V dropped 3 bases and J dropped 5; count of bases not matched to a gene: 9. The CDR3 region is CASSFSGQGARNNSPLHF. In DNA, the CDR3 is TGTGCCAGCAGTTTTTCAGGACAGGGGGCCCGCAATAATTCACCCCTCCACTTT.

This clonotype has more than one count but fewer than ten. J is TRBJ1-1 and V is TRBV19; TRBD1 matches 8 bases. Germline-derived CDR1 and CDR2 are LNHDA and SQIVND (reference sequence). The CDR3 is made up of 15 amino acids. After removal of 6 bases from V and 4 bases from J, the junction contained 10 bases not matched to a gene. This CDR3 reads CASSNGQGVPTEAFF. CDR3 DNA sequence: TGTGCCAGTAGCAACGGACAGGGTGTCCCCACTGAAGCTTTCTTT.

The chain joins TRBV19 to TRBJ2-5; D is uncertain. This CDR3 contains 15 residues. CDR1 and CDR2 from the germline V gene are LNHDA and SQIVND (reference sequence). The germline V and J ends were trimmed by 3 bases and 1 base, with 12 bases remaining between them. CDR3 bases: TGTGCCAGTAGTATTGGCAGCGCCATCCAAGAGACCCAGTACTTC. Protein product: CASSIGSAIQETQYF.

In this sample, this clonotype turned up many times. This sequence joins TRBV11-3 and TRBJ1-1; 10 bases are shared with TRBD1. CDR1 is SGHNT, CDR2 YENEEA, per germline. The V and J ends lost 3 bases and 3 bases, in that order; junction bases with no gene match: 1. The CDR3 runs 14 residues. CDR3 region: CASSFGTGDTEAFF. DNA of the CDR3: TGTGCCAGCAGCTTCGGGACAGGGGACACTGAAGCTTTCTTT.

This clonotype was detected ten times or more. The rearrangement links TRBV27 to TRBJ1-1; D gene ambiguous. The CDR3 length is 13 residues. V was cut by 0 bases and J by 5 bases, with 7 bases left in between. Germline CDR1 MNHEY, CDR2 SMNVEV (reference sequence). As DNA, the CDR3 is TGTGCCAGCAGTTTATCAAGCCGAACTGAAGCTTTCTTT. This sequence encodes CASSLSSRTEAFF.

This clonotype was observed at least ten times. CDR3 bases: TGTGCCAGCAGTATATACCGGGAGGAGGCTGGCTACACCTTC. As protein: CASSIYREEAGYTF. V and J are TRBV12-3 or TRBV12-4 and TRBJ1-2; D call uncertain. The CDR3 consists of 14 residues. V lost 5 bases, J lost 7 bases, and 17 bases lay in between.

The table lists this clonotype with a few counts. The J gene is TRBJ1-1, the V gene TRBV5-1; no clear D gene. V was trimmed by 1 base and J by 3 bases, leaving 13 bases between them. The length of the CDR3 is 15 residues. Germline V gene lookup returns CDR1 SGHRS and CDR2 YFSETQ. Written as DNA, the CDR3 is TGCGCCAGCAGCTTGTATGAGTGGGCGGACACTGAAGCTTTCTTT. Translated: CASSLYEWADTEAFF. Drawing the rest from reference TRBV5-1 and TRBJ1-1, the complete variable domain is KAGVTQTPRYLIKTRGQQVTLSCSPISGHRSVSWYQQTPGQGLQFLFEYFSETQRNKGNFPGRFSGRQFSNSRSEMNVSTLELGDSALYLCASSLYEWADTEAFFGQGTRLTVV.

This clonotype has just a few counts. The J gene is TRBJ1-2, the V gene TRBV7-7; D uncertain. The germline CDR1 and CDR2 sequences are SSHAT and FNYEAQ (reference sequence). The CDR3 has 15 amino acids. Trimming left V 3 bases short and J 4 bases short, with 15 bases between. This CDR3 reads CASSFSPDFSYGYTF. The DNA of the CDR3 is TGTGCCAGCAGCTTTTCCCCGGACTTCTCCTATGGCTACACCTTC.

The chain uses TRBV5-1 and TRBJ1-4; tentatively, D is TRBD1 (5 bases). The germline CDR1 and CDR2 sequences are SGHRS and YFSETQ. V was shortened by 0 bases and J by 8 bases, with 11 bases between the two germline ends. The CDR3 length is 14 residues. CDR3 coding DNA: TGCGCCAGCAGCTTGGTAGGGGAAGGCGAAAAACTGTTTTTT. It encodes CASSLVGEGEKLFF.

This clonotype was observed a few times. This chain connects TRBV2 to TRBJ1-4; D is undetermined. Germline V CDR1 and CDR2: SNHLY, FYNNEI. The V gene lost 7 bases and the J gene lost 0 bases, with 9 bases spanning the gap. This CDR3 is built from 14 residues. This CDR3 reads CASTLFATNEKLFF. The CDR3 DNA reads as TGTGCCAGCACCCTTTTTGCAACTAATGAAAAACTGTTTTTT.

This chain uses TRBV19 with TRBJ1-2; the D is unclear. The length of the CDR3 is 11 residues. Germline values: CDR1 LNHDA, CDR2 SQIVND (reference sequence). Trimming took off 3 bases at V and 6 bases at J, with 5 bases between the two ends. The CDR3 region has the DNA TGTGCCAGTAGTATGAGGGATGGCTACACCTTC. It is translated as CASSMRDGYTF. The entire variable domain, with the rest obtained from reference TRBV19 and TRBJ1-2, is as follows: DGGITQSPKYLFRKEGQNVTLSCEQNLNHDAMYWYRQDPGQGLRLIYYSQIVNDFQKGDIAEGYSVSREKKESFPLTVTSAQKNPTAFYLCASSMRDGYTFGSGTRLTVV.

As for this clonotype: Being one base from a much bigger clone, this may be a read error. The CDR3 here is CASSLNVASGGNVLTF. As DNA, the CDR3 is TGCGCCAGCAGCTTGAACGTCGCCTCTGGGGGCAACGTCCTGACTTTC. This sequence joins TRBV5-1 and TRBJ2-6; D possibly uses TRBD1 or TRBD2 (5 bases each). Per the germline V gene, CDR1 is SGHRS and CDR2 is YFSETQ. This CDR3 spans 16 amino acids.

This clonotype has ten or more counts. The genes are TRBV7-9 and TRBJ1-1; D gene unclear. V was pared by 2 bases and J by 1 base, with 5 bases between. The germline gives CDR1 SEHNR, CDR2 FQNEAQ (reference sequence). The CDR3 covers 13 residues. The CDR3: CASSLSENTEAFF. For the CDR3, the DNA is TGTGCCAGCAGCTTAAGTGAGAACACTGAAGCTTTCTTT.